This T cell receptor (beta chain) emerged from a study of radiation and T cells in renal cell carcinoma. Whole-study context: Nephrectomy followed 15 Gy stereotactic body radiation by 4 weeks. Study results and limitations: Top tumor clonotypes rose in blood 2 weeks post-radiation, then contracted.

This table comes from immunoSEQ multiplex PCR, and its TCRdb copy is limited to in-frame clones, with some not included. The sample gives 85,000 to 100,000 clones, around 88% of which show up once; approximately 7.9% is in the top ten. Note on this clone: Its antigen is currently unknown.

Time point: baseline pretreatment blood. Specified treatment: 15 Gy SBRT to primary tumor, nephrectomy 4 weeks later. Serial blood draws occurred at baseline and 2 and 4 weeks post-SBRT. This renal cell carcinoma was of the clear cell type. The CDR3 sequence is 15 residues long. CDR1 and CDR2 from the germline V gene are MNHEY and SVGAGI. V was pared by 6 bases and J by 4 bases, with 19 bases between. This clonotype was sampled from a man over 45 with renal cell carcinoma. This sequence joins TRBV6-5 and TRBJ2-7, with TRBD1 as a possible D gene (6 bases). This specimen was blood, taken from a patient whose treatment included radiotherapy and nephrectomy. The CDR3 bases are TGTGCCAGCAGCGAACAGGGCCAGGGGCTTTACGAGCAGTACTTC. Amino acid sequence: CASSEQGQGLYEQYF.